The following is a T cell receptor (beta chain) sequence with its context. What it binds is not known. The data derive from a study of T cell responses to AZD1222 COVID-19 vaccine. Study results and caveats: A rise in Spike-specific TCR breadth and depth followed two AZD1222 doses.

The CDR3 runs 11 residues. V was clipped by 3 bases and J by 4 bases, with 6 bases between them. From germline, CDR1 is DFQATT and CDR2 SNEGSKA (reference sequence). The data were produced by immunoSEQ multiplex PCR, yet TCRdb's version contains in-frame clones alone and is incomplete. Of some 110,000 clones detected, approximately 93% appear once; the ten largest clones hold about 2.7%. This sequence joins TRBV20-1 and TRBJ1-2, with D uncertain. Sequences were derived from peripheral blood, sampled on day 0 of AZD1222 vaccination. The clonotype originates from an adult in good health. CDR3 residues: CSASASYGYTF. The CDR3 DNA follows: TGCAGTGCTAGCGCGAGCTATGGCTACACCTTC.